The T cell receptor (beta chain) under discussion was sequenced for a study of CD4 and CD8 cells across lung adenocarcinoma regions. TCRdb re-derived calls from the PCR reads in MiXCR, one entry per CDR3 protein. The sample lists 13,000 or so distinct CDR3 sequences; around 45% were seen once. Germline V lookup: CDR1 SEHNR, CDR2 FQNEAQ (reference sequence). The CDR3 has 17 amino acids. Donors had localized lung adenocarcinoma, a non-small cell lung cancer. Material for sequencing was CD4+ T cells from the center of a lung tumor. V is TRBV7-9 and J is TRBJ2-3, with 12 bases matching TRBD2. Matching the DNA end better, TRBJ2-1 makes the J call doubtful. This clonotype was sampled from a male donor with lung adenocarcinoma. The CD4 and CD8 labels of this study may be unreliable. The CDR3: CASSSGGRLAGDLEQFF. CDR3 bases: TGTGCCAGCAGCTCTGGGGGGAGACTAGCGGGAGATCTTGAGCAGTTCTTC.